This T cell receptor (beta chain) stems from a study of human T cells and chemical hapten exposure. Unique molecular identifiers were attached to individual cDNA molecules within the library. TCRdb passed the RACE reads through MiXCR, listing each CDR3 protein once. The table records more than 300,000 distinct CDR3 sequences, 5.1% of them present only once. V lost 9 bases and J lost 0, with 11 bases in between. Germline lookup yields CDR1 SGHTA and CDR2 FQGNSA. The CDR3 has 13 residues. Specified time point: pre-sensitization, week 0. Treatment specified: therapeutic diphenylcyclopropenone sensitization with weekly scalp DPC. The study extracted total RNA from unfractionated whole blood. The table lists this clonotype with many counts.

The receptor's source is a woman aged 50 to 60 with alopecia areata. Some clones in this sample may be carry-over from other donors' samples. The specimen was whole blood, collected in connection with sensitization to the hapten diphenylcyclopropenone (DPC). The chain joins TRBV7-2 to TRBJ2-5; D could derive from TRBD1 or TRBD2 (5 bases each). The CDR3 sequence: CASHRTYQETQYF. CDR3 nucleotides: TGTGCCAGTCACAGGACTTACCAAGAGACCCAGTACTTC.